A single sample is the source of the 11 T cell receptor beta chains below, sequenced in a study of cytomegalovirus exposure and HLA in healthy donors. The PCR employed 60 Vbeta primers together with 13 Jbeta primers. TCRdb's copy holds only in-frame clones and misses some; the assay was immunoSEQ multiplex PCR. Of some 120,000 clones in the sample, more than 60% were seen once. The sample taken for sequencing was PBMCs. The receptor set was obtained from a woman aged 40 to 50 in good health and CMV-seropositive.

The chain employs TRBV7-2 and TRBJ2-7; D might be TRBD1 (5 bases). This CDR3 contains 14 residues. Germline lookup yields CDR1 SGHTA and CDR2 FQGNSA. Trimming shortened V by 6 bases and J by 6 bases, and 18 bases separated the two germline ends. The CDR3 nucleotides read TGTGCCAGCAGGCCGATTAGCAGGGTCGGCGAGCAGTACTTC. It is translated as CASRPISRVGEQYF.

This clone has just one count. The J gene is TRBJ2-7, the V gene TRBV7-2; 7 bases line up with TRBD2. Germline V CDR1 and CDR2: SGHTA, FQGNSA. Losses at the gene ends were 5 bases for V and 6 bases for J; bases not matched to a gene: 13. The CDR3 covers 15 residues. The CDR3 here is CASSPEVGTKGEQYF. CDR3 DNA sequence: TGTGCCAGCAGCCCCGAAGTCGGGACTAAGGGCGAGCAGTACTTC. Looking up the rest from reference TRBV7-2 and TRBJ2-7 gives the full variable domain: GAGVSQSPSNKVTEKGKDVELRCDPISGHTALYWYRQSLGQGLEFLIYFQGNSAPDKSGLPSDRFSAERTGGSVSTLTIQRTQQEDSAVYLCASSPEVGTKGEQYFGPGTRLTVT.

This chain joins TRBV28 and TRBJ1-1; D unresolved. Germline-derived CDR1 and CDR2 are MDHEN and SYDVKM. This CDR3 spans 17 amino acids. V was clipped by 4 bases and J by 1 base, with 19 bases between them. CDR3 protein: CASSSLPWPGGNTEAFF. The CDR3 region has the DNA TGTGCCAGCAGTTCTCTCCCATGGCCTGGCGGGAACACTGAAGCTTTCTTT.

This clone was recorded only once. V usage is TRBV4-2 and J usage is TRBJ2-7; D possibly corresponds to TRBD2 (6 bases). Per germline, CDR1 LGHNA and CDR2 YNFKEQ. CDR3 length equals 14 residues. The ends were cut back, 4 bases at V and 1 base at J, with 11 bases in the middle. CDR3 coding DNA: TGTGCCAGCAGCCCTGGCGGGGTATCCTACGAGCAGTACTTC. The encoded protein is CASSPGGVSYEQYF.

This clone showed up just a few times. This sequence joins TRBV7-8 and TRBJ1-1; 7 nucleotides match TRBD1. The CDR3 has 14 amino acids. Germline CDR1 reads SGHVS; CDR2 reads FQNEAQ. V was pared by 5 bases and J by 4 bases, with 7 bases of the junction left unmatched. The CDR3 nucleotides read TGTGCCAGCAGCCGACAGGGAGTATCCACTGAAGCTTTCTTT. It specifies CASSRQGVSTEAFF.

The rearrangement links TRBV28 to TRBJ1-2, with D tentatively TRBD1 (6 bases). V lost 4 bases and J lost 1, with 10 bases in between. Per germline, CDR1 MDHEN and CDR2 SYDVKM. This CDR3 contains 14 residues. The CDR3 protein is CASSYRVINYGYTF. For the CDR3, the DNA is TGTGCCAGCAGTTACAGGGTGATTAACTATGGCTACACCTTC.

The V gene is TRBV6-6, the J gene TRBJ1-1, with TRBD1 identical over 7 bases. Germline-derived CDR1 and CDR2 are MNHNY and SVGAGI (reference sequence). The CDR3 totals 16 residues. V gave up 2 bases and J gave up 0 bases; unmatched junction bases: 6. Written as DNA, the CDR3 is TGTGCCAGCAGTTACGTCCAGGGGGGAGTGAACACTGAAGCTTTCTTT. It translates to CASSYVQGGVNTEAFF.

V usage is TRBV28 and J usage is TRBJ2-5; the D is unclear. Germline V gene sequence: CDR1 MDHEN, CDR2 SYDVKM. The CDR3 totals 15 residues. Trimming pared 2 bases from V and 2 bases from J, leaving 12 bases between. The CDR3 DNA reads as TGTGCCAGCAGTTTAATGGGTGGAGCACAAGAGACCCAGTACTTC. Residues: CASSLMGGAQETQYF.

The CDR3, as DNA: TGTGCCAGCAGTTCTGGGACAGTGAGTCGCTATAATGAAAAACTGTTTTTT. As protein: CASSSGTVSRYNEKLFF. This chain connects TRBV5-6 to TRBJ1-4, with TRBD1 identical over 7 bases. The J segment lost 4 bases and the V segment lost 5 bases, leaving 14 bases of the junction unmatched. The CDR3 consists of 17 residues. In germline, CDR1 is SGHDT, CDR2 YYEEEE.

The rearrangement uses TRBV28 and TRBJ1-3; perhaps TRBD1 as D (6 bases). The V gene's germline CDR1 is MDHEN and CDR2 SYDVKM. Trimming cost V 4 bases and J 3 bases, with 19 bases left between them. This CDR3 spans 17 amino acids. In DNA, the CDR3 is TGTGCCAGCAGTTCATCTAACAGGGTCTCTTTTGGAAACACCATATATTTT. Residues: CASSSSNRVSFGNTIYF. Drawing the rest from reference TRBV28 and TRBJ1-3, the complete variable domain is DVKVTQSSRYLVKRTGEKVFLECVQDMDHENMFWYRQDPGLGLRLIYFSYDVKMKEKGDIPEGYSVSREKKERFSLILESASTNQTSMYLCASSSSNRVSFGNTIYFGEGSWLTVV.

This clone was detected a few times. DNA for the CDR3: TGTGCCAGCAGCCCCGCAGGGGCGGGGGGGCCTGACGAGCAGTTCTTC. It translates to CASSPAGAGGPDEQFF. The V call is TRBV7-6, the J call TRBJ2-1; 9 nucleotides align to TRBD2. With V trimmed by 5 bases and J by 10 bases, 15 bases remained unmatched. This CDR3 comprises 16 residues. Per germline, CDR1 SGHVS and CDR2 FNYEAQ.